Listed below are T cell receptor beta chains from one sample, sequenced in a study of beta chain features in type 1 diabetes. Profiled with immunoSEQ multiplex PCR; TCRdb holds only in-frame clones, not every one. The table lists under 400,000 clones, roughly an eighth of them singletons. Sequenced material: naive CD4+ T cells from blood. These receptors were taken from a woman aged 18-35 years with type 1 diabetes. Both conserved end residues are trimmed from each CDR3. A D gene is named only where the DNA matches it firmly. Expanded clones get a size class; other rows say once, few or many, or leave the size out.

v_gene,d_gene,j_gene,abundance,len,CDR3aa
TRBV27,TRBD2,TRBJ2-1,.,13,ASRIAGGPGNEQF
TRBV18,TRBD1,TRBJ2-7,.,13,ASSPGQGDPYEQY
TRBV13,.,TRBJ1-2,few,11,ASSSSGGPGYT
TRBV14,.,TRBJ1-3,few,11,ASSQDGVNTIY
TRBV27,TRBD2,TRBJ2-7,few,13,ASSRPGLVFDEQY
TRBV28,TRBD1,TRBJ2-7,few,16,ASSSYALRDRIPYEQY
TRBV25-1,TRBD1,TRBJ1-1,few,10,ATSGTGNMAF
TRBV4-3,.,TRBJ2-7,few,12,ASSHYRENYEQY
TRBV29-1,TRBD1,TRBJ1-2,.,13,SVEPGQGGSGGYT
TRBV30,.,TRBJ2-7,.,8,AWGTYEQY
TRBV5-1,.,TRBJ2-7,.,12,ASSLGSSTGEQY
TRBV5-1,TRBD1,TRBJ1-2,.,12,ASSTRTGDYGYT
TRBV4-3,.,TRBJ2-1,few,15,ASSQVNGGSVYNEQF
TRBV25-1,.,TRBJ1-1,few,10,ASSDLYTEAF
TRBV29-1,.,TRBJ1-1,.,11,SVYRRLNTEAF
TRBV27,TRBD2,TRBJ2-7,few,15,ASSLSKGPSGSYEQY
TRBV29-1,.,TRBJ2-3,few,13,SGIRGTSEEDTQY
TRBV6-1,.,TRBJ2-7,few,11,ASSEAFPFEQY
TRBV10-3,TRBD1,TRBJ2-7,.,12,AISVDRGLAFQY
TRBV2,TRBD2,TRBJ2-1,few,14,ASREPGLAGGDEQF
TRBV7-2,.,TRBJ1-5,.,14,ASSDGTPNSNQPQH
TRBV29-1,.,TRBJ2-7,.,10,SVTVSSYEQY
TRBV4-3,TRBD1,TRBJ1-6,few,13,ASSHVGTGASPLH
TRBV7-9,.,TRBJ2-3,few,12,ATLPTYSTDTQY
TRBV9,.,TRBJ2-7,.,11,ASSRGTVYEQY
TRBV23-1,TRBD1,TRBJ2-4,.,12,ASSHLQGKNIQY